This entry is about one T cell receptor (beta chain). The germline gives CDR1 SEHNR, CDR2 FQNEAQ (reference sequence). After removal of 5 bases from V and 4 bases from J, the junction contained 10 bases not matched to a gene. CDR3 length: 16 residues. The sample is drawn from a study of sequential checkpoint blockade in melanoma. Treatment described: randomized to nivolumab then ipilimumab (arm A) or the reverse (arm B). Clones were read by immunoSEQ multiplex PCR, and TCRdb kept only the in-frame ones, dropping some. The sample carries roughly 30,000 clones, 82% recorded once. Sequenced material: CD8+ T cells sorted from blood (inferred from file names), taken from a patient given nivolumab and ipilimumab in sequence. The J gene is TRBJ2-1, the V gene TRBV7-9; 8 nucleotides match TRBD2. The origin of this receptor is a human donor with melanoma. Here the CDR3 DNA reads TGTGCCAGCAGCATCCCATCAGCGGGGGCTTACAATGAGCAGTTCTTC. Its translation: CASSIPSAGAYNEQFF. The entire variable domain, with the rest obtained from reference TRBV7-9 and TRBJ2-1, is as follows: DTGVSQNPRHKITKRGQNVTFRCDPISEHNRLYWYRQTLGQGPEFLTYFQNEAQLEKSRLLSDRFSAERPKGSFSTLEIQRTEQGDSAMYLCASSIPSAGAYNEQFFGPGTRLTVL.